This T cell receptor (beta chain) came from a study of cytotoxic CD8 clonotypes in ibrutinib-treated CLL. Measured with immunoSEQ multiplex PCR; TCRdb has only the in-frame clones, and not every one. The data show some 200,000 clones, with 65% to 80% seen just once and around 5.9% held by the top ten. This CDR3 is 13 amino acids long. CDR1 and CDR2 (germline): SGHRS, YFSETQ. V lost 5 bases and J lost 6; bases outside the gene matches: 3. This sequence joins TRBV5-1 and TRBJ2-3, with 10 bases identical to TRBD2. This sequence was found in a human donor with chronic lymphocytic leukemia. The specimen comprised PBMCs, sampled after 12 months of ibrutinib treatment. For the CDR3, the DNA is TGCGCCAGCAGACTAGCGGGGCTGGATACGCAGTATTTT. Protein: CASRLAGLDTQYF.